This entry concerns a single T cell receptor beta chain. The sample comes from a study of blood T cell repertoires in COVID-19. Study in general: The study drew acute and convalescent COVID-19 samples from the United States, Italy and Spain.

The assay was immunoSEQ multiplex PCR, and TCRdb's table has in-frame clones only and misses some. The repertoire includes 150,000 to 200,000 clones, roughly 88% of them detected once, and about 8.4% sits in the top ten. CDR1 MDHEN and CDR2 SYDVKM come from the germline V gene. The CDR3 consists of 19 residues. The V and J ends lost 1 base and 1 base, in that order; junction bases with no gene match: 11. V gene TRBV28 combines with J gene TRBJ1-1; 11 bases agree with TRBD1. Material: PBMCs or T cells enriched from blood (not recorded which). This receptor was obtained from a woman under 30 who had recovered from COVID-19. CDR3 sequence (DNA): TGTGCCAGCAGTTTATCCACGGACAGGGGGCATTACTGGAACACTGAAGCTTTCTTT. Protein: CASSLSTDRGHYWNTEAFF.